A selection of T cell receptor beta chains follows, all from one sample in a study of T cell clones after liver transplantation. Generated by immunoSEQ multiplex PCR, the TCRdb table keeps only in-frame clones and is missing some. The sample gives approximately 25,000 clones, 55% to 70% of which show up once; around 3% is in the top ten. Source: CD4+ T cells from blood, taken before liver transplant. These receptors were collected from a human donor who received a liver transplant. CDR3s leave out the opening cysteine and the closing phenylalanine or tryptophan.

j_call v_call cdr3_aa
TRBJ1-4 TRBV11-2 ASSFGVAGEKLF
TRBJ2-5 TRBV6-9 ASGGSQETQY
TRBJ2-1 TRBV5-1 ASHPGLAGHNEQF
TRBJ2-2 TRBV7-6 ASSPQTSGGLNTGELF
TRBJ2-1 TRBV6-1 ASRGQGPEQF
TRBJ1-5 TRBV19 ASTDREVYSNQPQH
TRBJ2-1 TRBV7-9 ASSLLPGAQF
TRBJ1-1 TRBV7-9 ASSLRGGGPTEAF
TRBJ2-7 TRBV7-9 ASRPLGTSFDEQY
TRBJ1-6 TRBV5-6 ASSSFQYNHNSPLH
TRBJ1-3 TRBV7-9 ASSLGNSGNTIY
TRBJ1-5 TRBV30 AWSGGDIHQPQH
TRBJ1-2 TRBV27 ASSSTTGFYGYT
TRBJ1-1 TRBV2 ASSVMTITFTEAF
TRBJ1-3 TRBV7-9 ASSTWPRTETTSGNTIY
TRBJ2-5 TRBV2 ASRQETQY
TRBJ2-1 TRBV5-1 ASRRTSDYNEQF
TRBJ1-1 TRBV5-1 ASSFVTADTEAF
TRBJ1-6 TRBV10-2 ASCEIGNSPLH
TRBJ1-6 TRBV5-6 ASSLGLVGSPLH
TRBJ2-1 TRBV27 ASSSILAGYNEQF
TRBJ1-1 TRBV11-3 ASSQNQGRTEAF
TRBJ2-2 TRBV14 ASKDRGSVGELF
TRBJ1-6 TRBV30 AWSVAGYFNSPLH
TRBJ2-6 TRBV10-3 AISAGTPANVLT
TRBJ2-7 TRBV18 ASSPSGGASYEQY
TRBJ2-1 TRBV6-5 ASSLGEYNEQF
TRBJ2-4 TRBV28 ASSDSGANIQY
TRBJ1-6 TRBV5-1 ASSLGDITYNSPLH
TRBJ2-6 TRBV30 ALPATGANVLT
TRBJ2-6 TRBV5-1 ASSLGRGTSSGANVLT
TRBJ2-7 TRBV4-2 ASSQGLGDYEQY
TRBJ2-5 TRBV4-1 ASSQDQGTRETQY
TRBJ2-3 TRBV11-2 ASSSLFTDTQY
TRBJ2-5 TRBV27 ASSTAPGLETQY